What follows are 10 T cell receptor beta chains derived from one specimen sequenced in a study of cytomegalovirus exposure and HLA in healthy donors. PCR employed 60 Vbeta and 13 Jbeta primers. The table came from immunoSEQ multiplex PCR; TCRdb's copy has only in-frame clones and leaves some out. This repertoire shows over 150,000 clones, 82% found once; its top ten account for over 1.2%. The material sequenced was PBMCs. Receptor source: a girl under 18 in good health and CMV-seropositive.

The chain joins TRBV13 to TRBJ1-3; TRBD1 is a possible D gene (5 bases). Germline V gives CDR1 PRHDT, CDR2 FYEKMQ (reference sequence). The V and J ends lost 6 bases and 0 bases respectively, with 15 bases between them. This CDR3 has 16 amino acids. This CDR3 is CASSTLGTFSGNTIYF. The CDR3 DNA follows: TGTGCCAGCAGTACCTTGGGGACTTTCTCTGGAAACACCATATATTTT.

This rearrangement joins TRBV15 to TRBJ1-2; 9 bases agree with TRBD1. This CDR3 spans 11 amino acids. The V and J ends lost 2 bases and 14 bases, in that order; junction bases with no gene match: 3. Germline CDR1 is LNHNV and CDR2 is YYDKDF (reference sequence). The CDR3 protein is CATSRYRGLTF. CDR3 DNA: TGTGCCACCAGCAGATACAGGGGGCTAACCTTC.

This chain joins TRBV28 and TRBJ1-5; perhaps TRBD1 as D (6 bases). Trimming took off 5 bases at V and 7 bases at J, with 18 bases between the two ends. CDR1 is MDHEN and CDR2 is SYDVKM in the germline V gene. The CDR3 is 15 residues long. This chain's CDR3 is CASSLAGASIQPQHF. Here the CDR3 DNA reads TGTGCCAGCAGTCTGGCAGGGGCATCCATCCAGCCCCAGCATTTT.

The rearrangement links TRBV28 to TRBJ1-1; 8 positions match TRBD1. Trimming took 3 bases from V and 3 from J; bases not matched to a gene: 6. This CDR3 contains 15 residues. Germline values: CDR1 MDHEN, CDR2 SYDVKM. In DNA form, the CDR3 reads TGTGCCAGCAGTTTGGCAGGGGGCGCGGACACTGAAGCTTTCTTT. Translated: CASSLAGGADTEAFF.

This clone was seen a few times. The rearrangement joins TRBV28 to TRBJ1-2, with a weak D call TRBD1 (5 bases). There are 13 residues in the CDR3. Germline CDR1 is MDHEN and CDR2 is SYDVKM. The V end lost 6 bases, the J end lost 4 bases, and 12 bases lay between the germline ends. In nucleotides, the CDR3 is TGTGCCAGCAGAGTGGGGGAGGCCTATGGCTACACCTTC. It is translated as CASRVGEAYGYTF.

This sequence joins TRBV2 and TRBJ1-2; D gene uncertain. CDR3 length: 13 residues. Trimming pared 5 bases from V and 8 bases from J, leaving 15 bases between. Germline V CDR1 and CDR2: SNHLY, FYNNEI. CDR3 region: CASSPAGSRGYTF. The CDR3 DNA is TGTGCCAGCAGTCCCGCGGGATCCCGGGGCTACACCTTC.

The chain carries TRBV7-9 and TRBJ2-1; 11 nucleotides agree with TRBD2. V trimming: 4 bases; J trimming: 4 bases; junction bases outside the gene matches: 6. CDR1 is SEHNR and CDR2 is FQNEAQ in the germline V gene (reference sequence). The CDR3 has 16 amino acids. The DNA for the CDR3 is TGTGCCAGCAGCTCAATAGCGGGGGGGCTTTACAATGAGCAGTTCTTC. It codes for CASSSIAGGLYNEQFF.

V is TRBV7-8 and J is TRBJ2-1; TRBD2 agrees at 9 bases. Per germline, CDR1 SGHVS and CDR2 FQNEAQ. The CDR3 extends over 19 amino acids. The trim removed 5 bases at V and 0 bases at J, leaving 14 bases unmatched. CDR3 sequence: CASSPTPSGTDRSYNEQFF. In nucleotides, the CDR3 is TGTGCCAGCAGCCCAACCCCTAGCGGGACCGACCGCTCCTACAATGAGCAGTTCTTC.

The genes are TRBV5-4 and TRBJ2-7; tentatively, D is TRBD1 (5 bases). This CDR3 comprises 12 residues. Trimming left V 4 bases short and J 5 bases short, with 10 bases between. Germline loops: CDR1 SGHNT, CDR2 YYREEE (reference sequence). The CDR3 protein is CASSLGADEQYF. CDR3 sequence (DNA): TGTGCCAGCAGCCTTGGGGCAGACGAGCAGTACTTC.

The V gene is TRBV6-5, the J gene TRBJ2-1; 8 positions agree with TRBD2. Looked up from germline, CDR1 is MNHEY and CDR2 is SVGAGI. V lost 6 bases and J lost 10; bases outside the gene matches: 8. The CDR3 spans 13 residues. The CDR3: CASRSGLAQEQFF. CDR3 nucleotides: TGTGCCAGCAGATCCGGACTAGCCCAAGAGCAGTTCTTC.